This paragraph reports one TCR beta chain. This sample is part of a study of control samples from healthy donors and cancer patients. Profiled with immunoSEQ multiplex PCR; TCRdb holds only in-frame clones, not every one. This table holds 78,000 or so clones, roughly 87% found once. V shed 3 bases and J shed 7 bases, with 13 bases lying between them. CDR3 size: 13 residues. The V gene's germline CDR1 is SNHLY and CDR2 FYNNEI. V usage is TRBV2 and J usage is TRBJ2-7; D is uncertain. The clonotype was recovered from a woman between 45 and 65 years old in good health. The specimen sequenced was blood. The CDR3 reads CASSERLTAEQYF. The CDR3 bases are TGTGCCAGCAGTGAGCGTCTAACAGCGGAGCAGTACTTC. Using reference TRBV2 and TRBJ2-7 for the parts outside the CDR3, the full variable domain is EPEVTQTPSHQVTQMGQEVILRCVPISNHLYFYWYRQILGQKVEFLVSFYNNEISEKSEIFDDQFSVERPDGSNFTLKIRSTKLEDSAMYFCASSERLTAEQYFGPGTRLTVT.